This TCR beta chain was recorded in a study of T-cell reconstitution after alpha-beta-depleted transplantation in children. The V end lost 5 bases, the J end lost 6 bases, and 16 bases lay between the germline ends. The germline gives CDR1 SGHTA, CDR2 FQGNSA. This CDR3 has 15 amino acids. Unique molecular identifiers were incorporated into the prepared TCRbeta library. TCRdb re-called the PCR reads with MiXCR, one entry per CDR3 protein. The sample holds 200,000 to 250,000 distinct CDR3 sequences, around 10% seen once. This clonotype appeared a few times. The sequence came from a human donor who donated a stem cell graft to a child with acute lymphoblastic leukemia. Sequencing used PBMCs from the stem cell graft donor, obtained from the stem cell graft. The V call is TRBV7-2, the J call TRBJ2-2, with no clear D. The CDR3 sequence: CASSKTVPRSGELFF. The CDR3, as DNA: TGTGCCAGCAGCAAAACGGTCCCGCGCTCCGGGGAGCTGTTTTTT.